One and the same sample provided the 12 T cell receptor beta chains below, sequenced in a study of tumor-infiltrating lymphocytes in primary liver carcinoma. Total RNA amounting to 500 ng was the source from which TCR beta cDNA was made with a constant-region primer. Employing slightly modified ARM-PCR, three nested multiplex PCR rounds were run, and these gave rise to the TCR beta libraries. TRBV1-TRBV30 forward and Cbeta reverse primers drove the first two approximately 10-cycle rounds. TCRdb ran MiXCR on the multiplex PCR reads and lists one entry per CDR3 protein. Of about 350,000 distinct CDR3 sequences listed, almost 65% are singletons. In addition to blood RNA drawn from unsorted whole blood, germline DNA was extracted. The specimen sequenced was peripheral blood. The origin of the receptors is a middle-aged man with primary liver carcinoma and hepatitis B virus infection.

This clonotype came up a few times. This may come from a read error, since a much larger clone is one base off. V is TRBV29-1 and J is TRBJ2-1; possible D gene TRBD2, 5 bases. Looked up from germline, CDR1 is SQVTM and CDR2 is ANQGSEA. CDR3 length equals 13 residues. CDR3: CSVFTTSRNEQLF. The CDR3 DNA sequence: TGCAGCGTTTTCACCACTAGTAGGAATGAGCAGCTCTTC.

About this clonotype: This sequence may be a read error, since a much larger clone differs from it by one base. The conserved phenylalanine or tryptophan normally closing the CDR3 is absent here, so this likely arose from a read error. CDR3 residues: CASSIGGQGANEQFL. The CDR3 region has the DNA TGTGCCAGCAGCATCGGGGGACAGGGGGCGAATGAGCAGTTCCTC. This chain connects TRBV28 to TRBJ2-1; 12 bases map to TRBD1. Germline CDR1 is MDHEN and CDR2 is SYDVKM. The V and J ends lost 6 bases and 7 bases, in that order; junction bases with no gene match: 7. This CDR3 contains 15 residues.

This clonotype was counted ten times or more. The chain employs TRBV11-2 and TRBJ2-1; 8 bases align to TRBD2. The CDR3 is 15 residues long. Unmatched junction bases numbered 10, after V lost 5 bases and J lost 7 bases. Germline values: CDR1 SGHAT, CDR2 FQNNGV. CDR3 protein: CASSPRRGGGNEQFF. In DNA, the CDR3 is TGTGCCAGCAGCCCGCGGAGGGGCGGGGGGAATGAGCAGTTCTTC.

This clonotype was seen once. The chain has TRBV11-2 and TRBJ2-1, with 10 bases identical to TRBD2. Germline-derived CDR1 and CDR2 are SGHAT and FQNNGV. The V gene end was trimmed by 8 bases and the J gene end by 5 bases; junction bases not matched to a gene: 18. This CDR3 has 18 residues. CDR3 protein: CASGPYELLAGVNNEQFF. CDR3 in DNA: TGTGCCAGCGGCCCCTATGAACTTCTAGCGGGAGTTAACAATGAGCAGTTCTTC.

Only a few counts were recorded for this clonotype. The chain employs TRBV6-5 and TRBJ2-7, with D perhaps matching TRBD1 (7 bases). The CDR3 is made up of 14 amino acids. CDR1 is MNHEY, CDR2 SVGAGI, per germline. V gave up 8 bases and J gave up 6 bases, with 20 bases separating them. CDR3 protein: CASGEQGLGGEQYF. The DNA of the CDR3 is TGTGCCAGCGGGGAACAGGGGCTGGGGGGCGAGCAGTACTTC.

As regards this clonotype: This clone may be a read error of a much larger clone one base away. This CDR3 fails to terminate in the conserved phenylalanine or tryptophan, so it likely reflects a read error. The genes are TRBV6-1 and TRBJ2-1, with D perhaps assigned TRBD1 or TRBD2 (5 bases each). The CDR3 is made up of 16 amino acids. V gave up 4 bases and J gave up 3 bases, with 16 bases separating them. Per germline, CDR1 MNHNS and CDR2 SASEGT. The CDR3 is CASSGRPGPGYNEQFS. CDR3 DNA: TGTGCCAGCAGTGGAAGACCGGGACCTGGCTACAATGAGCAGTTCTCC.

V and J are TRBV28 and TRBJ2-1; D not resolved. Germline CDR1 and CDR2: MDHEN and SYDVKM. The CDR3 loop spans 15 amino acids. V lost 5 bases to trimming and J lost 4 bases, with 15 bases between them. In DNA form, the CDR3 reads TGTGCCAGCAGTCCTCAATTGGACCGGTACAATGAGCAGTTCTTC. It translates to CASSPQLDRYNEQFF.

Notes on this clonotype: Germline and junction disagree at one end, which may indicate a read error. This rearrangement joins TRBV29-1 to TRBJ2-3, with 7 bases identical to TRBD1. The CDR3 sequence is 16 residues long. CDR1 and CDR2 (germline): SQVTM, ANQGSEA. In nucleotides, the CDR3 is TGCAGAGTTGAGGGTAGGGGTACAGGGGCTTCAGATACGCAGTATTTT. Protein product: CRVEGRGTGASDTQYF.

On this clonotype itself: A read error is possible here, since a much larger clone lies one base away. This chain links TRBV10-3 with TRBJ1-6; D is uncertain. Germline V gives CDR1 ENHRY, CDR2 SYGVKD. The CDR3 totals 13 residues. V was clipped by 3 bases and J by 8 bases, with 8 bases between them. The CDR3 loop is CAISDDGDSPLHF. CDR3 in DNA: TGTGCCATCAGTGACGATGGGGATTCACCCCTCCACTTT.

This rearrangement joins TRBV11-2 to TRBJ1-1, with a tentative D call TRBD1 (5 bases). The CDR3 consists of 15 residues. CDR1 is SGHAT and CDR2 is FQNNGV in the germline V gene. Trimming took off 3 bases at V and 8 bases at J, with 19 bases between the two ends. The CDR3 is CASSLRPQANIEAFF. The CDR3 nucleotides read TGTGCCAGCAGCTTGAGGCCACAGGCGAACATAGAAGCTTTCTTT.

Comment on this clonotype: This is likely a read error, given that the CDR3 carries no conserved phenylalanine or tryptophan at its end. The CDR3 reads CASSPTGILHEQYL. CDR3 nucleotide sequence: TGTGCCAGCAGCCCCACAGGGATCCTGCACGAGCAGTACCTC. The chain is built from TRBV11-2 and TRBJ2-7; D perhaps matches TRBD1 (6 bases). The germline V gene encodes CDR1 SGHAT and CDR2 FQNNGV. The CDR3 extends over 14 amino acids. The V gene lost 5 bases and the J gene lost 5 bases, with 16 bases spanning the gap.

Remarks on this clonotype: The conserved phenylalanine or tryptophan normally closing the CDR3 is absent here, so this likely arose from a read error. The chain has TRBV11-1 and TRBJ2-5, with TRBD1 identical over 7 bases. There are 14 residues in the CDR3. V shed 4 bases, J shed 5 bases, and the junction held 7 bases outside the gene matches. Germline values: CDR1 SGHAT, CDR2 FQDESV (reference sequence). CDR3 sequence: CASSYGQDRETQYL. In DNA form, the CDR3 reads TGTGCCAGCAGCTATGGACAGGACCGGGAGACCCAGTACCTC.